This TCR beta chain was sequenced during a study of T cell responses to AZD1222 COVID-19 vaccine. General study points: Close to half of all spike-specific TCRs reportedly target regions of the variants that are unmutated.

With respect to this clone: Its antigen is undetermined.

Clones were read by immunoSEQ multiplex PCR, and TCRdb kept only the in-frame ones, dropping some. The table has fewer than 200,000 clones, 88% seen once. The CDR3 totals 15 residues. The V gene lost 0 bases and the J gene lost 4 bases, with 13 bases spanning the gap. Germline CDR1 SGHNT, CDR2 YYREEE (reference sequence). Material: peripheral blood, obtained 28 days after the second AZD1222 dose. The receptor was derived from an adult who received the AZD1222 COVID-19 vaccine. This rearrangement joins TRBV5-4 to TRBJ1-1; TRBD1 is a possible D gene (6 bases). The CDR3 loop is CASSLDQGRTTEAFF. CDR3 nucleotide sequence: TGTGCCAGCAGCTTGGACCAGGGGCGCACCACTGAAGCTTTCTTT.